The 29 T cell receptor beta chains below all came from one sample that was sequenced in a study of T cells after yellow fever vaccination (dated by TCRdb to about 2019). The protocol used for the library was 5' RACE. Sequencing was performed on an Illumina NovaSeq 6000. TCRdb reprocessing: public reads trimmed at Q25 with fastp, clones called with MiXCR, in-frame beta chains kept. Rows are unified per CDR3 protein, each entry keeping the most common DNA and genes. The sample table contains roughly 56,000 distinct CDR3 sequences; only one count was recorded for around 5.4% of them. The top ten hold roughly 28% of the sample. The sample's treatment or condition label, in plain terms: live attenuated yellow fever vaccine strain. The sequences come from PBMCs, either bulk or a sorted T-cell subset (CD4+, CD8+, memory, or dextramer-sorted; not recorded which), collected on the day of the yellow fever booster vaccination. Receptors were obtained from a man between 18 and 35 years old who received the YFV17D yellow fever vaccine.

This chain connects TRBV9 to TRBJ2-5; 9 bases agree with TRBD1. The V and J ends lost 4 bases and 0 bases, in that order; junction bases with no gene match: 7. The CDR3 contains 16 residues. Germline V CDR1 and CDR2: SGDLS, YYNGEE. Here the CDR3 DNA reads TGTGCCAGCAGCCCGGGGGACAGGGTACACCAAGAGACCCAGTACTTC. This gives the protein CASSPGDRVHQETQYF. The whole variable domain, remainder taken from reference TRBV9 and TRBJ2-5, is DSGVTQTPKHLITATGQRVTLRCSPRSGDLSVYWYQQSLDQGLQFLIQYYNGEERAKGNILERFSAQQFPDLHSELNLSSLELGDSALYFCASSPGDRVHQETQYFGPGTRLLVL.

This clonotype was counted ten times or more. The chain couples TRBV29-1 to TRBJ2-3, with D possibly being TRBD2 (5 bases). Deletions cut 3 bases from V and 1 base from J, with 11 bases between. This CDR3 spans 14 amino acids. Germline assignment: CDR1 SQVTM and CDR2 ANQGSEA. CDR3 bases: TGCAGCGTTGACGGGGTTCCGGGCACAGATACGCAGTATTTT. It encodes CSVDGVPGTDTQYF.

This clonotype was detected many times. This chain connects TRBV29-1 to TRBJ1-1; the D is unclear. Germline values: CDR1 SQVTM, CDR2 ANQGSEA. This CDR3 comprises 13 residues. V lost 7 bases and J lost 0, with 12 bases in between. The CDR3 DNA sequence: TGCAGCGCGTCTGCCGGGATGAACACTGAAGCTTTCTTT. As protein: CSASAGMNTEAFF.

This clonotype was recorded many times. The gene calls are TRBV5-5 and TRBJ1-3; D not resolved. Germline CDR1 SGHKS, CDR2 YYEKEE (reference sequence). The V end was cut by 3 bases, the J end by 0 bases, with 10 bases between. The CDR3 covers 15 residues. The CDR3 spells CASSWERASGNTIYF. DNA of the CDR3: TGTGCCAGCAGCTGGGAGCGGGCCTCTGGAAACACCATATATTTT.

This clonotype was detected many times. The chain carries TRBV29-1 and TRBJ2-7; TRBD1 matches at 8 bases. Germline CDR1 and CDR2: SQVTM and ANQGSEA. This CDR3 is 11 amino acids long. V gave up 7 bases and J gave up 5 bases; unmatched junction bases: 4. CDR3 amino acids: CSASQGDEQYV. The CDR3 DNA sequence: TGCAGCGCATCACAGGGGGACGAGCAGTACGTC.

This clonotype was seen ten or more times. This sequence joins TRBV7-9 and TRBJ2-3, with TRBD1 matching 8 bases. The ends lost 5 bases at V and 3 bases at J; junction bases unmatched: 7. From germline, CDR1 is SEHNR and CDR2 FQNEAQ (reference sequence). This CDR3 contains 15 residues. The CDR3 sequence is CASSPLGQVTDTQYF. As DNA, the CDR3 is TGTGCCAGCAGCCCTCTGGGACAGGTGACAGATACGCAGTATTTT.

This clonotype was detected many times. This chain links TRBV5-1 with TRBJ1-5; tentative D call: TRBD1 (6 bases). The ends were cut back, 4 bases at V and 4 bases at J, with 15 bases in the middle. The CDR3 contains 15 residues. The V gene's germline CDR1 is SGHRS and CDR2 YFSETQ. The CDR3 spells CASSPGTPDNQPQHF. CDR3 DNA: TGCGCCAGCAGCCCCGGGACACCGGATAATCAGCCCCAGCATTTT.

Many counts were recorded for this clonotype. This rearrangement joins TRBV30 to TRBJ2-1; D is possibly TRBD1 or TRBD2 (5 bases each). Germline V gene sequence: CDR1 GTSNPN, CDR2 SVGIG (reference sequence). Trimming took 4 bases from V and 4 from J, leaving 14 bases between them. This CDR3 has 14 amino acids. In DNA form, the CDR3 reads TGTGCCTGGACCCCTTTGGGACCATACAATGAGCAGTTCTTC. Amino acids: CAWTPLGPYNEQFF.

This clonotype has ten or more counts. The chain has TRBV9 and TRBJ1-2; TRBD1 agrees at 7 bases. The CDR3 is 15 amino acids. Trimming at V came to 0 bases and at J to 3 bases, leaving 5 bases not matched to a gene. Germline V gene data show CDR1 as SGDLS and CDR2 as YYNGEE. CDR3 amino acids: CASSVGGTGDYGYTF. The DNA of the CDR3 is TGTGCCAGCAGCGTAGGGGGTACAGGGGACTATGGCTACACCTTC.

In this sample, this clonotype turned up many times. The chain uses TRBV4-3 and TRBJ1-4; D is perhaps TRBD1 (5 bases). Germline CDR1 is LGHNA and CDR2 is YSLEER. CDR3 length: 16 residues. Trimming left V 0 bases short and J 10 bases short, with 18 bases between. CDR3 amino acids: CASSQDRGHLSGKLFF. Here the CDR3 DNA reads TGCGCCAGCAGCCAAGATAGGGGCCACCTCTCCGGAAAACTGTTTTTT.

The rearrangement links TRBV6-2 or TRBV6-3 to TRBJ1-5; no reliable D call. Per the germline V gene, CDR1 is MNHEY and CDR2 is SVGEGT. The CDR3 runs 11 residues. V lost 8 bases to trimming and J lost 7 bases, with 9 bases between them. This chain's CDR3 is CASGAVQPQHF. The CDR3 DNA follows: TGTGCCAGCGGCGCAGTCCAGCCCCAGCATTTT.

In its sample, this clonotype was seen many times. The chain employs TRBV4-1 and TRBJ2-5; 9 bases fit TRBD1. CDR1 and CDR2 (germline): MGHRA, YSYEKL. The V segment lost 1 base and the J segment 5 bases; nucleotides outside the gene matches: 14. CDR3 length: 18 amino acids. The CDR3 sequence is CASSQASTETGGWETQYF. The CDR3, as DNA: TGCGCCAGCAGCCAAGCCTCGACCGAAACAGGGGGCTGGGAGACCCAGTACTTC.

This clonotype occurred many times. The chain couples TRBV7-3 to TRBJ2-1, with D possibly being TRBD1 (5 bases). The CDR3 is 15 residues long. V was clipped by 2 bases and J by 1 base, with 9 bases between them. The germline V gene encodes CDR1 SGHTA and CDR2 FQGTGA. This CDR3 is CASSLQGVSYNEQFF. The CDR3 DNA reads TGTGCCAGCAGCTTACAGGGCGTTTCCTACAATGAGCAGTTCTTC.

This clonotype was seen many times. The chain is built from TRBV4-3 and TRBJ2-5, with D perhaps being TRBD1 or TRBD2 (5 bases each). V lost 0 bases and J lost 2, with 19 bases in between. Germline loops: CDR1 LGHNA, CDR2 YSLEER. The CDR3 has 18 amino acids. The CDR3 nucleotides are TGCGCCAGCAGCCAAGATCGGGTGGGGCCGGGGCCACAAGAGACCCAGTACTTC. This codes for CASSQDRVGPGPQETQYF.

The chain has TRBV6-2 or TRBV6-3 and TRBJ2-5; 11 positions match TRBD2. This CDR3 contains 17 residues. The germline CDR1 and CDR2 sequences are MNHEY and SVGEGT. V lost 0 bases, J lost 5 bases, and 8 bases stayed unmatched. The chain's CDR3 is CASSYSGTSGFFETQYF. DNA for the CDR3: TGTGCCAGCAGTTACTCCGGGACTAGCGGTTTTTTCGAGACCCAGTACTTC.

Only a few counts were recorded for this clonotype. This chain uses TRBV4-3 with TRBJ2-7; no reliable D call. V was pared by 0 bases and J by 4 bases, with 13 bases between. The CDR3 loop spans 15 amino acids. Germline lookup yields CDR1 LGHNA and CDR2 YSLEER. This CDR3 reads CASSQESLGFYEQYF. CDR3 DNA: TGCGCCAGCAGCCAAGAAAGCCTCGGGTTTTACGAGCAGTACTTC.

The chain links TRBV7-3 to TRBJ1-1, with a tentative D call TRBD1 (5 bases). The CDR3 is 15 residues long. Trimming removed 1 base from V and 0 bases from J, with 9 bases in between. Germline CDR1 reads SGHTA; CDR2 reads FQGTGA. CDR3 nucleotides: TGTGCCAGCAGCTTAAGGGGCACATTGAACACTGAAGCTTTCTTT. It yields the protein CASSLRGTLNTEAFF.

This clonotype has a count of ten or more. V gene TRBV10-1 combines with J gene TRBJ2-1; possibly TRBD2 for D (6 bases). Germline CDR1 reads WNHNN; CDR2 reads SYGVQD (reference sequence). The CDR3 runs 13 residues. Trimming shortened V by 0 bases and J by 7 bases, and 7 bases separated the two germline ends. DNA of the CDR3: TGCGCCAGCAGTGAGTCGGGGGGAAATGAGCAGTTCTTC. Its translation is CASSESGGNEQFF.

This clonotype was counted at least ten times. This chain's CDR3 is CASSWTLAGNIQYF. For the CDR3, the DNA is TGCGCCAGCAGCTGGACCCTAGCGGGGAACATTCAGTACTTC. This chain joins TRBV5-1 and TRBJ2-4; 9 bases line up with TRBD2. CDR3 length: 14 residues. Germline values: CDR1 SGHRS, CDR2 YFSETQ. V lost 3 bases, J lost 7 bases, and 5 bases stayed unmatched. The complete variable domain, with remaining parts taken from reference TRBV5-1 and TRBJ2-4, reads KAGVTQTPRYLIKTRGQQVTLSCSPISGHRSVSWYQQTPGQGLQFLFEYFSETQRNKGNFPGRFSGRQFSNSRSEMNVSTLELGDSALYLCASSWTLAGNIQYFGAGTRLSVL.

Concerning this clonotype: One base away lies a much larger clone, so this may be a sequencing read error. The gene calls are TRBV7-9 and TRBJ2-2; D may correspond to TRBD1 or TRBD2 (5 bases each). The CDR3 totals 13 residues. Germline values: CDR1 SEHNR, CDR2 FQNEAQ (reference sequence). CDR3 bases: TGTGCCAGCAGCTGGGGGAACACCGGGGAGCTGATTTTT. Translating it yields CASSWGNTGELIF. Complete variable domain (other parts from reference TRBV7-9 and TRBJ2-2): DTGVSQNPRHKITKRGQNVTFRCDPISEHNRLYWYRQTLGQGPEFLTYFQNEAQLEKSRLLSDRFSAERPKGSFSTLEIQRTEQGDSAMYLCASSWGNTGELIFGEGSRLTVL.

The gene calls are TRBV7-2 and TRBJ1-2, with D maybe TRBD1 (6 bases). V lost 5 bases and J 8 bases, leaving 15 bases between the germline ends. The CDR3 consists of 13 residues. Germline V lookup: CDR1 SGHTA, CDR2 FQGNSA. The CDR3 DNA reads TGTGCCAGCAGCCGACGGCAGGGGCTGGGCTACACCTTC. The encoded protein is CASSRRQGLGYTF. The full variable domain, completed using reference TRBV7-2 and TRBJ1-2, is GAGVSQSPSNKVTEKGKDVELRCDPISGHTALYWYRQSLGQGLEFLIYFQGNSAPDKSGLPSDRFSAERTGGSVSTLTIQRTQQEDSAVYLCASSRRQGLGYTFGSGTRLTVV.

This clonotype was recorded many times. The CDR3, as DNA: TGTGCCAGCAGCTTAGTGGCCGGGAACGAGCAGTACTTC. Translation gives CASSLVAGNEQYF. The chain carries TRBV7-9 and TRBJ2-7, with D possibly TRBD2 on 5 matching bases. V shed 1 base and J shed 5 bases, with 9 bases lying between them. This CDR3 is 13 amino acids long. Germline CDR1 is SEHNR and CDR2 is FQNEAQ (reference sequence).

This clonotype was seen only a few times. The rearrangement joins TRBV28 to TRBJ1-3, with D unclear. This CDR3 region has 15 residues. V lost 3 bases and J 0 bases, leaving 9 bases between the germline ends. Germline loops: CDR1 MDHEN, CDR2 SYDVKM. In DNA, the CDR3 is TGTGCCAGCAGTTTGTACAGCTTCTCTGGAAACACCATATATTTT. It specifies CASSLYSFSGNTIYF.

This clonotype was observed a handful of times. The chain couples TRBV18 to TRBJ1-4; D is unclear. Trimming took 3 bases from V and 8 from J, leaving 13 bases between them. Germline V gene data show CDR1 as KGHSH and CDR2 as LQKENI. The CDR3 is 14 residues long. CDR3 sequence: CASSPGREREKLFF. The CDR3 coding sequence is TGTGCCAGCTCACCGGGGAGGGAACGCGAAAAACTGTTTTTT.

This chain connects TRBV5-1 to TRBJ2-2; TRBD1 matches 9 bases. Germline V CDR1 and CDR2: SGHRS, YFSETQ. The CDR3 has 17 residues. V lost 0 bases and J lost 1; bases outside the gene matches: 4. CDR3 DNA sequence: TGCGCCAGCAGCTTGGGGCCGGGACAGGGGAACACCGGGGAGCTGTTTTTT. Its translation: CASSLGPGQGNTGELFF. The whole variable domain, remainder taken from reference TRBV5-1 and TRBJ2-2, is KAGVTQTPRYLIKTRGQQVTLSCSPISGHRSVSWYQQTPGQGLQFLFEYFSETQRNKGNFPGRFSGRQFSNSRSEMNVSTLELGDSALYLCASSLGPGQGNTGELFFGEGSRLTVL.

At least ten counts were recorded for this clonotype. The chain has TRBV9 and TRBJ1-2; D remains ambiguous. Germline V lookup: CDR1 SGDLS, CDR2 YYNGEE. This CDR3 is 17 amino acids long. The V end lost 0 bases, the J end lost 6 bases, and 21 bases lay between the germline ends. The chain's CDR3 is CASSVVATLNGKDGYTF. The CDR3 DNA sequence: TGTGCCAGCAGCGTAGTAGCTACACTTAACGGAAAAGATGGCTACACCTTC.

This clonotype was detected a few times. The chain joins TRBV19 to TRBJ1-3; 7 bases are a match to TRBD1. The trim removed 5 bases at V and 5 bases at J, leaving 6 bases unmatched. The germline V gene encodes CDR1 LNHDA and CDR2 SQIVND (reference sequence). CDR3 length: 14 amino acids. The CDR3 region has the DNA TGTGCCAGTAGTCACCGGGACAGCCGAAACACCATATATTTT. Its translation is CASSHRDSRNTIYF.

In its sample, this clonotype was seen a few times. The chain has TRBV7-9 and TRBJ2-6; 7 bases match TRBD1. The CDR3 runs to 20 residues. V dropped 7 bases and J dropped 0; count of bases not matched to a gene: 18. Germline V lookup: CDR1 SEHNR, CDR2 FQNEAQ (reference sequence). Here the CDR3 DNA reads TGTGCCAGCACCCTACGACGACCGGGACAGTTTCTCTCTGGGGCCAACGTCCTGACTTTC. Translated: CASTLRRPGQFLSGANVLTF.

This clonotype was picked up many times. The CDR3, as DNA: TGCAGTGCTATCTCCCAGGGCGCAGGAAACACCATATATTTT. This encodes CSAISQGAGNTIYF. The rearrangement uses TRBV20-1 and TRBJ1-3, with a weak D call TRBD1 (5 bases). V was cut by 4 bases and J by 4 bases, with 14 bases left in between. Germline V gives CDR1 DFQATT, CDR2 SNEGSKA (reference sequence). The CDR3 is 14 residues long.